The rows below give T cell receptor beta chains drawn from one sample of a study of early T cells in non-severe SARS-CoV-2 infection. Using its own MiXCR run on the 5' RACE reads, TCRdb lists one record per CDR3 protein. The repertoire consists of tens of thousands of distinct CDR3 sequences, with 9.5% to 15% occurring once and the leading ten covering approximately 4.4%. The material sequenced was whole blood. These receptors came from an adult who was a healthcare worker with PCR-confirmed SARS-CoV-2 infection or an uninfected control (not recorded which). CDR3s include the opening cysteine and the closing phenylalanine or tryptophan. D genes are given only for firm matches. Clone size is not always given. Where it is, it says once, few, many or a class for expanded clones.

clone_size,v_call,d_call,j_call,cdr3_aa,cdr3_nt
many,TRBV20-1,-,TRBJ2-5,CSAKDGGGLGETQYF,TGCAGTGCTAAAGACGGGGGCGGTTTAGGAGAGACCCAGTACTTC
-,TRBV20-1,TRBD1,TRBJ1-1,CSARGQANTEAFF,TGCAGTGCTAGGGGACAGGCCAACACTGAAGCTTTCTTT
few,TRBV6-2/TRBV6-3,-,TRBJ2-1,CASSQGSGEQFF,TGTGCCAGCAGTCAGGGGTCCGGTGAGCAGTTCTTC
-,TRBV7-2,-,TRBJ2-7,CASSLARDTATTREQYF,TGTGCCAGCAGCTTAGCACGGGACACGGCCACAACGAGAGAGCAGTACTTC
-,TRBV10-1,-,TRBJ1-2,CVGGYRIYGYTF,TGCGTCGGGGGATATCGAATTTATGGCTACACCTTC
few,TRBV7-9,-,TRBJ1-1,CATQRGVETEAFF,TGTGCCACGCAACGAGGAGTTGAGACTGAAGCTTTCTTT
many,TRBV7-9,-,TRBJ2-1,CASSWTVYNEQFF,TGTGCCAGCAGCTGGACGGTGTACAATGAGCAGTTCTTC
-,TRBV7-9,TRBD2,TRBJ2-1,CASTSSGGDEQFF,TGTGCCAGCACCAGTTCGGGAGGCGATGAGCAGTTCTTC
many,TRBV5-4,TRBD1,TRBJ1-1,CASSLGGTGRAFF,TGTGCCAGCAGCTTGGGGGGGACAGGACGAGCTTTCTTT
many,TRBV5-1,-,TRBJ1-1,CASSRLSRNTEAFF,TGCGCCAGCAGCAGACTGTCCCGCAACACTGAAGCTTTCTTT
many,TRBV10-1,-,TRBJ1-1,CASSESRIGGRGRGNTEAFF,TGCGCCAGCAGTGAGTCTCGCATTGGCGGTCGAGGTCGGGGGAACACTGAAGCTTTCTTT
-,TRBV12-3/TRBV12-4,-,TRBJ1-2,CASSLLGRDYGYTF,TGTGCCAGCAGTTTATTAGGCAGGGACTATGGCTACACCTTC
many,TRBV19,TRBD2,TRBJ2-3,CASSSTSGGADTQYF,TGTGCCAGTAGTTCTACTAGCGGTGGCGCAGATACGCAGTATTTT
many,TRBV14,-,TRBJ1-1,CASSHGGTEAFF,TGTGCCAGCAGCCACGGGGGCACTGAAGCTTTCTTT
few,TRBV29-1,-,TRBJ1-4,CSAAGGNEKLFF,TGCAGCGCCGCCGGGGGTAATGAAAAACTGTTTTTT
many,TRBV12-3/TRBV12-4,-,TRBJ1-5,CASSLSGNQPQHF,TGTGCCAGCAGTTTATCGGGGAATCAGCCCCAGCATTTT
few,TRBV5-1,-,TRBJ2-5,CASSTEIQETQYF,TGCGCCAGCAGCACCGAGATACAAGAGACCCAGTACTTC
many,TRBV7-2,-,TRBJ1-6,CASSLRGHPVSPLHF,TGTGCCAGCAGTCTAAGGGGTCACCCGGTCTCACCCCTCCACTTT
few,TRBV5-1,-,TRBJ1-5,CASSPTGPYSNQPQHF,TGCGCCAGCAGCCCGACGGGACCCTATAGCAATCAGCCCCAGCATTTT
-,TRBV29-1,-,TRBJ1-1,CSYSNTEAFF,TGCAGCTACTCAAACACTGAAGCTTTCTTT
many,TRBV20-1,-,TRBJ1-1,CSASAGANTEAFF,TGCAGTGCTAGTGCCGGGGCGAACACTGAAGCTTTCTTT
many,TRBV4-3,-,TRBJ2-1,CASSQDSAKTQFF,TGCGCCAGCAGCCAAGATTCGGCCAAGACCCAGTTCTTC
-,TRBV7-8,-,TRBJ1-5,CASSLEGSGFNQPQHF,TGTGCCAGCAGCTTAGAGGGTTCAGGGTTCAATCAGCCCCAGCATTTT
-,TRBV7-9,-,TRBJ2-1,CASSLRQYNEQFF,TGTGCCAGCAGCTTACGACAGTACAATGAGCAGTTCTTC
few,TRBV2,-,TRBJ2-5,CASKVWTQETQYF,TGTGCCAGCAAGGTGTGGACCCAAGAGACCCAGTACTTC
many,TRBV11-2,TRBD1,TRBJ2-7,CASSLRDRAYEQYF,TGTGCCAGCAGCCTCCGGGACAGGGCCTACGAGCAGTACTTC
few,TRBV28,-,TRBJ2-4,CASSLEGGSDKNIQYF,TGTGCCAGCAGTTTAGAGGGGGGATCAGACAAAAACATTCAGTACTTC
many,TRBV18,TRBD1,TRBJ2-1,CASSPLGTGVTEQFF,TGTGCCAGCTCACCACTGGGGACAGGGGTCACTGAGCAGTTCTTC
-,TRBV29-1,TRBD1,TRBJ2-7,CSGTGTGVEQYF,TGCAGCGGAACCGGGACAGGGGTCGAGCAGTACTTC
many,TRBV5-1,-,TRBJ2-2,CASSLETGRTGELFF,TGCGCCAGCAGCTTGGAGACGGGGAGGACCGGGGAGCTGTTTTTT
-,TRBV3-1,-,TRBJ2-7,CASSQEASEQYF,TGTGCCAGCAGCCAAGAAGCGAGTGAGCAGTACTTC
many,TRBV12-3/TRBV12-4,TRBD1,TRBJ1-1,CASSTTGGRTEAFF,TGTGCCAGCAGTACGACAGGGGGGAGGACTGAAGCTTTCTTT
many,TRBV5-4,-,TRBJ2-4,CASTKEDIQYF,TGTGCCAGCACCAAGGAAGACATTCAGTACTTC
-,TRBV28,-,TRBJ1-5,CAIQREPNQPQHF,TGTGCCATCCAGAGGGAACCGAATCAGCCCCAGCATTTT
-,TRBV18,-,TRBJ1-1,CANSPRENTEAFF,TGTGCCAACTCACCACGGGAGAACACTGAAGCTTTCTTT
many,TRBV24-1,TRBD1,TRBJ1-4,CATSDSGTGDEKLFF,TGTGCCACCAGTGACTCGGGGACAGGGGATGAAAAACTGTTTTTT
-,TRBV9,-,TRBJ1-1,CASSTRQGEAFF,TGTGCCAGCAGCACTAGACAAGGGGAAGCTTTCTTT
-,TRBV20-1,-,TRBJ2-7,CGASLRGIGEQYF,TGCGGTGCTAGTCTGAGGGGAATTGGCGAGCAGTACTTC
many,TRBV5-1,-,TRBJ2-7,CASSLGSTLPSYEQYF,TGCGCCAGCAGCTTGGGCAGTACCCTACCTTCCTACGAGCAGTACTTC
many,TRBV12-3/TRBV12-4,-,TRBJ2-7,CASSSYYEQYF,TGTGCCAGCAGTTCCTATTACGAGCAGTACTTC
-,TRBV11-2,-,TRBJ2-3,CASSYGLTDTQYF,TGTGCCAGCAGTTACGGACTAACAGATACGCAGTATTTT
-,TRBV6-5,-,TRBJ1-1,CASSYAGRFTEAFF,TGTGCCAGCAGTTACGCAGGGAGGTTCACTGAAGCTTTCTTT
many,TRBV29-1,-,TRBJ2-3,CSVDGIARSDTDTQYF,TGCAGCGTTGATGGGATAGCAAGGTCGGACACAGATACGCAGTATTTT
few,TRBV29-1,-,TRBJ2-3,CSVEGSWGATDTQYF,TGCAGCGTTGAAGGTTCGTGGGGGGCCACAGATACGCAGTATTTT